This TCR beta chain was identified during a study of blood T cell repertoires in COVID-19 (dated by TCRdb to about 2020). Looking at the study overall: Collaborator samples came from the United States, Italy and Spain and covered acute and convalescent phases of COVID-19. Nearly every sample came with metadata listing a de-identified subject ID, COVID-19 status, age in years and sex. The dataset comprised deeply sampled blood TCRbeta repertoires from subjects exposed to, actively infected with, or recovered from COVID-19. Samples came from the ongoing ImmuneRACE study (first 160 participants) plus 1,254 subjects from 6 global collaborators. HLA class I and class II types, where available, came from metadata supplied by the sample provider rather than from assay-based typing. The material from the prospective study consisted of cDNA or gDNA derived from T cells, B-cell-depleted T cells, or PBMCs. The repertoires were released in a freely available public database meant as a resource for research on the immune response to SARS-CoV-2.

Including cysteine and phenylalanine, the CDR3 has 16 amino acids. Of all the DNA, just the CDR3 is kept, 48 bases in frame from base 1. The germline V gene yields SGHRS for CDR1 and YFSETQ for CDR2. From V the trimming removes 4 bases and from J it removes 3 bases, while the gene matches leave 11 bases of the junction unaccounted for. Paper-wide results and their limitations: Clinical and demographic metadata were provided uncurated, with the amount varying by source and participant.

Collaborating institutions collected whole blood in K2EDTA tubes following their own protocols. For TCRbeta analysis, collaborators shipped samples in one of three forms: frozen whole blood, isolated PBMCs, or DNA extracted from either of those sample types. The immunoSEQ Assay, a bias-controlled multiplex PCR, was used to amplify TCRbeta CDR3 regions from genomic DNA. The study's own analysis went as follows. The number of nucleated cells in each sample was estimated by amplification of reference gene primers within the assay. To quantify the absolute abundance of each unique TCRbeta CDR3 rearrangement, sequence reads were collapsed and filtered. Productive Simpson clonality was computed per sample as the square root of Simpson's diversity index over productive rearrangements. This is the immuneACCESS table as TCRdb keeps it, with only in-frame sequences that have V and J called. A part of the clones is gone; compared with another copy, unresolved V genes explain less than half, and the rest is unexplained. The DNA was the basis for D and trimming; V, J and clone size are from that table. Here the sample has around 56,000 clones; more than 60% occur a single time. Over 11% of the sample belongs to the ten largest clones.

A note on this clone: This clone's antigen is unknown. No base-level quality is on record; no much larger clone is a single base apart.

The V gene is TRBV5-1 and the J gene is TRBJ2-7; 9 bases in the junction line up with TRBD1. The sequencing sample was made of peripheral blood. The receptor was derived from an older woman with acute or convalescent COVID-19. The CDR3 is CASSKLTGTGNYEQYF. The DNA reads as follows: TGCGCCAGCAGCAAACTTACCGGGACAGGGAACTACGAGCAGTACTTC.